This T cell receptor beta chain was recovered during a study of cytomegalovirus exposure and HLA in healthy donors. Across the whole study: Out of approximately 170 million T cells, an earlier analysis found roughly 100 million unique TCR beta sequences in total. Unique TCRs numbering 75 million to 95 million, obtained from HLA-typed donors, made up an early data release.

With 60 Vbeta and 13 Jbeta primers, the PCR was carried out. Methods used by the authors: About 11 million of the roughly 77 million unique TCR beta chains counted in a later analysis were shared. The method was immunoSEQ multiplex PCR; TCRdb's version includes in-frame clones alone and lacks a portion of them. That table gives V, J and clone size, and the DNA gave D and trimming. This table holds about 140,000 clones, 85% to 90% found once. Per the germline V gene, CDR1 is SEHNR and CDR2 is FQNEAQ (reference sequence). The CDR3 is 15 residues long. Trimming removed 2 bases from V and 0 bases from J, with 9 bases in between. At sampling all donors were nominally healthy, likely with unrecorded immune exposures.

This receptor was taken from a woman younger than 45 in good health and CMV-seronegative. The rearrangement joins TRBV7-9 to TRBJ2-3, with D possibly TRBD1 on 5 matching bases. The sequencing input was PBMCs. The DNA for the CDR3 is TGTGCCAGCAGCTTAAGGGGCGATAGCACAGATACGCAGTATTTT. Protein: CASSLRGDSTDTQYF.